The clone carrying this T cell receptor beta chain was detected a few times. What it binds is unknown. The CDR3 sequence is 14 residues long. Germline V gene sequence: CDR1 MDHEN, CDR2 SYDVKM. V was pared by 7 bases and J by 6 bases, with 18 bases between. Primers for the PCR totalled 60 Vbeta and 13 Jbeta. Data came from immunoSEQ multiplex PCR; TCRdb stores just in-frame clones and leaves some out. The data hold some 130,000 clones, with approximately 80% observed a single time. The entry originates in a study of cytomegalovirus exposure and HLA in healthy donors. Study outcomes and limitations: Productive rates of about 90% or about 30% were seen for most TCR beta V segments in an earlier analysis.

The chain carries TRBV28 and TRBJ1-1; D might be TRBD1 (5 bases). This sequence originates from a man aged 50 to 60 in good health and CMV-seronegative. Material: PBMCs. CDR3 region: CASTLQGRAAEAFF. CDR3 coding DNA: TGTGCCAGCACCCTTCAGGGCAGGGCGGCTGAAGCTTTCTTT.